This TCR beta chain was profiled in a study of T cells in Graves' hyperthyroidism and ophthalmopathy (dated by TCRdb to the late 2010s). Looking at the study overall: Peripheral blood samples were taken at initial diagnosis, before any treatment was given. A discovery cohort of around 100 patients, roughly 40 with Graves' ophthalmopathy and fewer than 65 with stable Graves' hyperthyroidism, was used to find distinguishing TCR V-J signatures. Prospective prediction of ophthalmopathy was tested in an independent validation cohort of fewer than 20 hyperthyroidism patients and 15 to 17 patients who later progressed to ophthalmopathy. The approximately 100 discovery patients were divided at random into training and test sets in a 7:3 ratio. Thyroid tissue and blood T-cell repertoires from about six Graves' hyperthyroidism patients were also compared in the study. After blood sampling, hyperthyroidism patients were treated with methimazole at a starting dose of 30 mg daily, and ophthalmopathy patients were treated with high-dose intravenous methylprednisolone. The paper reports TCR Vbeta CDR3 sequencing of approximately 140 peripheral blood samples: over 40 ophthalmopathy, under 80 hyperthyroidism and approximately 17 progressor patients. Overall study results and their limits: In cross-validation, a model built on a 13 V-J signature told ophthalmopathy apart from stable hyperthyroidism with approximately 90% sensitivity and roughly 81% specificity, and in testing the same model reached 80%/75%. Blood samples also contained most of the expanded thyroid clonotypes (frequency above 0.001), which suggests that blood repertoires may reflect thyroid immune responses. Sample size was not statistically predetermined, and blinding of investigators to group allocation was not performed. During validation, the model predicted progression to ophthalmopathy a median of about 5.9 months ahead of onset, with 70.59% sensitivity and roughly 75% specificity.

Amplification of TCR beta CDR3 regions was carried out from RNA transcripts. The first round of RT-PCR for the TCR CDR3 was performed with the HTBI primer set and the Qiagen OneStep RT-PCR kit. Libraries were constructed in a second round of multiplex PCR, after which size selection and purification were performed. Libraries were sequenced paired-end with 100 bp reads on an Illumina HiSeq2000. In the paper's pipeline: SOAPnuke was used to process the raw data, removing reads that contained adapters or uncalled bases, had a mean Phred below 15, or lacked an exact match to the constant primer or identifier. High-quality paired reads were merged with COPE v1.2.5, and unique nucleotide sequences were defined as clonotypes. MiTCR v1.1 was used to align the clonotypes against IMGT TRBV, TRBD and TRBJ reference segments. Only V-J combinations with frequency above 0.0001, covering approximately 99% of repertoires, were analysed. The TCS score was defined as F50 (clonal expansion) divided by E x V (chaos), with BLOSUM62-based TCRdist calculated between CDR3 peptides within each V-J. Welch's t-statistics and random forest reduced some 510 V-J features to 13, which were used in a naive Bayes classifier (R e1071). TCRdb trimmed public reads at Q25 via fastp, called clones via MiXCR and kept in-frame beta chains. Rows with a matching CDR3 protein are joined into one entry that keeps the most common DNA and genes. These V and J calls rely on TCRdb rather than the paper's analysis. The sample table shows 540,000 or so distinct CDR3 sequences, and approximately 14% are seen once. The ten biggest clones cover roughly 7.3% of the sample.

A patient counted as having stable Graves' hyperthyroidism if no progression to ophthalmopathy occurred over 18 months of follow-up. Hyperthyroidism patients were newly diagnosed, with disease duration under 2 months, and aged 18 to 65 years. Patients with uncontrolled infections, other autoimmune diseases, pregnancy or lactation were excluded. Diagnoses were based on clinical symptoms, serum thyroxine and TRAb, thyroid ultrasound and orbital computed tomography. PBMCs were isolated from about 10 ml of fresh peripheral blood by Ficoll-Paque density gradient centrifugation. Trizol reagent was used to extract total RNA, and RNA quality was then checked on an Agilent 2100 Bioanalyzer. According to the germline V gene, CDR1 reads MNHEY and CDR2 reads SVGEGT. The V end loses 2 bases and the J end loses 6 bases, and a stretch of 17 bases separates them. The CDR3 measures 16 amino acids from cysteine to phenylalanine. CDR3 DNA only is kept here, 48 bases in frame from base 1.

As for this clonotype: The antigen it binds to is not known. No base quality information exists; no much larger clone differs at one position.

This clonotype was obtained from a woman between 25 and 40 years old with Graves' hyperthyroidism. The rearrangement combines TRBV6-2 or TRBV6-3 with TRBJ2-1; perhaps TRBD2 is the D gene, with 6 bases matching. Input material: blood. The CDR3 loop reads CASSYTRNSGVNEQFF. The nucleotide sequence reads TGTGCCAGCAGTTACACCCGGAATAGCGGAGTCAATGAGCAGTTCTTC.